The clone carrying this TCR beta chain was counted between two and nine times. The data were obtained in a study of regulatory T cells in long-lasting Graves disease. Looking at the study overall: Newly diagnosed Graves' patients had taken antithyroid drugs under 3 months.

CDR3 size: 14 residues. The V segment lost 6 bases and the J segment 5 bases; nucleotides outside the gene matches: 6. Researchers made TCR beta libraries by using iRepertoire HTBI primers and running Arm-PCR on CDR3 regions. TCRdb redid the calling of the multiplex PCR reads with MiXCR, one entry per CDR3 protein. The sample shows hundreds of thousands of distinct CDR3 sequences, around 16% of them seen only once. Time point described: newly diagnosed GD, antithyroid drugs for less than 3 months. Generation of the TCR library employed RNA extracted from PBMCs. Graves' disease diagnoses followed American Thyroid Association guidelines. A further study also used this sample, focusing on T cells in Graves' hyperthyroidism and ophthalmopathy. That paper adds: Ophthalmopathy was predicted by the model a median of about 6.7 months ahead of onset.

The chain joins TRBV12-3 or TRBV12-4 to TRBJ2-2; 7 nucleotides align to TRBD1. Sequencing used peripheral blood mononuclear cells (PBMCs), obtained at new diagnosis, from a patient treated with antithyroid drugs. The receptor was isolated from a woman in her thirties or forties with Graves disease. As DNA, the CDR3 is TGTGCCAGCAGCACGACAGGGTGGACCGGGGAGCTGTTTTTT. It codes for CASSTTGWTGELFF.